The sequence of this T cell receptor (beta chain) was determined in a study of CD8+ T cells in alopecia areata. This clone was seen a single time. As the sequencing template, cDNA was produced by extracting RNA and reverse transcribing it. Repertoires were generated with immunoSEQ multiplex PCR, while TCRdb's copy carries only in-frame clones and drops some. This table holds 93,000 or so clones, over 75% found once. V was clipped by 5 bases and J by 5 bases; unmatched bases: 5. This CDR3 is built from 16 residues. Germline assignment: CDR1 PRHDT and CDR2 FYEKMQ (reference sequence). The treatment: oral pan-JAK inhibitor, 5-10 mg twice daily.

The V call is TRBV13, the J call TRBJ2-2; the match to TRBD2 covers 13 bases. Source: CD8+ T cells sorted from blood, taken at approximately week 30, from a patient treated with tofacitinib. The sequence came from a human donor with alopecia areata. CDR3 protein: CASSLGLAGETGELFF. In nucleotides, the CDR3 is TGTGCCAGCAGCCTCGGACTAGCGGGAGAGACCGGGGAGCTGTTTTTT.